This TCR beta chain emerged from a study of naive and memory T cell subsets. Findings and caveats of the study: A clonotype means one alpha or beta sequence, not an alpha/beta pair. A few larger clonotypes appeared in naive repertoires, especially CD8, possibly memory cells re-expressing CD45RA.

An equimolar mix of two oligonucleotides served as the beta constant-region primer for TRBC1 and TRBC2. Four rounds of PCR amplified the ligated cDNA using nested alpha and beta constant-region primers plus SP2. The cDNA 3' end received a ligated single-stranded oligonucleotide carrying the SP2 primer and a 12-nucleotide UMI. TCRdb re-called the UMI-ligation and nested PCR reads with MiXCR, one entry per CDR3 protein. The top ten clones hold more than 0.11% of a sample with around 93,000 distinct CDR3 sequences, about 10% of them seen once. Comment on this clonotype: Its specificity is unknown.

CD4 T cells were positively selected, then CD8 T cells from the CD4-negative fraction. Cells stained for CD3, CD4, CD8, CD45RA, CD27 and viability were sorted into four CD45RA/CD27 subsets. The CDR3 is 16 residues long. Germline values: CDR1 DFQATT, CDR2 SNEGSKA (reference sequence). The ends lost 7 bases at V and 0 bases at J; junction bases unmatched: 12. Sequencing was carried out using naive CD4+ T cells from blood. The chain joins TRBV20-1 to TRBJ2-3, with 8 bases aligning to TRBD2. The receptor was derived from a human donor in good health. The CDR3: CSVPGQRGRSTDTQYF. For the CDR3, the DNA is TGCAGTGTCCCGGGTCAGCGGGGGCGTAGCACAGATACGCAGTATTTT.